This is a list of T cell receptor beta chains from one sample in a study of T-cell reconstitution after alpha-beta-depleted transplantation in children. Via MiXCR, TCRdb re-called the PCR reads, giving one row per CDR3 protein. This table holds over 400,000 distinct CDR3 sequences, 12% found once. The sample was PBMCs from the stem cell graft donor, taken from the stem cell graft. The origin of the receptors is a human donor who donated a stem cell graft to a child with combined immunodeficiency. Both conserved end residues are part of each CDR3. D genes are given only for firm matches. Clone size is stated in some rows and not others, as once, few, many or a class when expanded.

CASSLIAWEAGELFF	TGTGCCAGCAGCTTAATCGCATGGGAGGCCGGGGAGCTGTTTTTT	many	.	15	TRBJ2-2	TRBV7-6
CASSRQGVEQYF	TGTGCCAGCAGCCGACAGGGAGTTGAGCAGTACTTC	many	TRBD1	12	TRBJ2-7	TRBV7-9
CASSLVSGGEGTEAFF	TGTGCCAGCAGCTTAGTGTCAGGGGGCGAAGGCACTGAAGCTTTCTTT	few	TRBD1	16	TRBJ1-1	TRBV7-2
CATTSQGYSNQPQHF	TGTGCCACCACCTCGCAGGGTTATAGCAATCAGCCCCAGCATTTT	.	.	15	TRBJ1-5	TRBV15
CASSQAGGLTYNEQFF	TGCGCCAGCAGCCAAGCGGGGGGCCTTACCTACAATGAGCAGTTCTTC	.	.	16	TRBJ2-1	TRBV4-3
CASSPGPGTGSYEQYF	TGTGCCAGCAGCCCCGGACCGGGAACCGGATCCTACGAGCAGTACTTC	few	.	16	TRBJ2-7	TRBV4-2
CASSRGGAPAYNEQFF	TGTGCCAGCAGCCGAGGTGGGGCACCAGCCTACAATGAGCAGTTCTTC	few	.	16	TRBJ2-1	TRBV3-1
CSARERGSNYGYTF	TGCAGTGCTAGAGAACGGGGTTCAAACTATGGCTACACCTTC	few	.	14	TRBJ1-2	TRBV20-1
CASSQEGSSEGTDTQYF	TGCGCCAGCAGCCAAGAAGGGTCTAGCGAGGGGACAGATACGCAGTATTTT	.	.	17	TRBJ2-3	TRBV4-3
CSARVVGNQPQHF	TGCAGTGCCCGAGTTGTTGGAAATCAGCCCCAGCATTTT	many	.	13	TRBJ1-5	TRBV20-1
CASGKTDTQYF	TGTGCCAGCGGTAAAACAGATACGCAGTATTTT	few	.	11	TRBJ2-3	TRBV7-9
CSALTGQGSYEQYF	TGCAGTGCTCTCACGGGACAGGGTTCCTACGAGCAGTACTTC	many	TRBD1	14	TRBJ2-7	TRBV20-1
CATSDSPAFWGETQYF	TGTGCCACCAGTGATTCCCCCGCCTTCTGGGGAGAGACCCAGTACTTC	many	.	16	TRBJ2-5	TRBV24-1
CSARWIEDTQYF	TGCAGTGCGCGGTGGATCGAAGATACGCAGTATTTT	.	.	12	TRBJ2-3	TRBV20-1
CASSKASGSYNEQFF	TGTGCCAGCAGCAAAGCTAGCGGCTCCTACAATGAGCAGTTCTTC	.	TRBD2	15	TRBJ2-1	TRBV3-1
CASSWTPDTQYF	TGCGCCAGCAGCTGGACACCAGATACGCAGTATTTT	many	.	12	TRBJ2-3	TRBV5-1
CASSLGQGSGGEQFF	TGTGCCAGCAGCTTAGGACAGGGCTCCGGGGGTGAGCAGTTCTTC	few	.	15	TRBJ2-1	TRBV7-2
CASSSPTGDPITKDGYTF	TGTGCCAGCAGTTCCCCAACAGGGGACCCAATAACTAAGGATGGCTACACCTTC	many	TRBD1	18	TRBJ1-2	TRBV12-3/TRBV12-4
CASSLGDGNTEAFF	TGCGCCAGCAGCTTGGGGGACGGAAACACTGAAGCTTTCTTT	many	.	14	TRBJ1-1	TRBV5-1
CATSRGSAPWEYEQYF	TGTGCCACCAGCAGAGGAAGCGCTCCTTGGGAATACGAGCAGTACTTC	.	.	16	TRBJ2-7	TRBV15
CASSPVAAMNTEAFF	TGTGCCAGCAGCCCGGTAGCGGCCATGAACACTGAAGCTTTCTTT	few	.	15	TRBJ1-1	TRBV3-1
CASSQVPRENEQYF	TGTGCCAGCAGCCAAGTCCCGCGGGAGAACGAGCAGTACTTC	.	TRBD2	14	TRBJ2-7	TRBV3-1
CASSRDKAYEQYF	TGTGCCAGCAGTCGTGACAAAGCCTACGAGCAGTACTTC	many	.	13	TRBJ2-7	TRBV7-9
CASSQGTTSGLSSYEQYF	TGTGCCAGCAGCCAAGGGACAACTAGCGGCCTCAGCTCCTACGAGCAGTACTTC	.	TRBD2	18	TRBJ2-7	TRBV3-1
CASNPTGGLYEQYF	TGTGCCAGCAATCCGACAGGGGGGCTCTACGAGCAGTACTTC	many	TRBD1	14	TRBJ2-7	TRBV12-3/TRBV12-4
CASSYSAPGTGSEQYF	TGTGCCAGCAGTTACTCGGCACCTGGGACAGGGAGCGAGCAGTACTTC	.	TRBD1	16	TRBJ2-7	TRBV6-2/TRBV6-3
CASSCRDLNGADTQYF	TGTGCCAGCAGCTGCCGGGACCTAAATGGGGCAGATACGCAGTATTTT	few	.	16	TRBJ2-3	TRBV7-3
CASSPEVAGVGNEQFF	TGTGCCAGCAGCCCCGAGGTGGCAGGGGTAGGCAATGAGCAGTTCTTC	many	.	16	TRBJ2-1	TRBV6-4
CASSVATMGPGHLGKNIQYF	TGTGCCAGCAGCGTAGCTACAATGGGTCCGGGACACTTAGGGAAAAACATTCAGTACTTC	few	.	20	TRBJ2-4	TRBV9
CASSLGTTGSSGAFF	TGTGCCAGCAGCTTAGGAACGACAGGGAGCAGTGGAGCTTTCTTT	few	TRBD1	15	TRBJ1-1	TRBV11-2
CASSLNLAGLGYEQYF	TGTGCCAGCAGTTTAAATCTAGCGGGATTGGGCTACGAGCAGTACTTC	many	TRBD2	16	TRBJ2-7	TRBV12-3/TRBV12-4
CASSQEGRTGEKLFF	TGTGCCAGCAGCCAAGAAGGAAGAACAGGGGAAAAACTGTTTTTT	.	.	15	TRBJ1-4	TRBV4-2
CASSKGRVGDTQYF	TGTGCCAGCAGTAAGGGTCGGGTTGGAGATACGCAGTATTTT	many	.	14	TRBJ2-3	TRBV12-3/TRBV12-4
CATSPLGSADTQYF	TGTGCCACCAGTCCCCTAGGTAGCGCAGATACGCAGTATTTT	many	.	14	TRBJ2-3	TRBV24-1
CASSYSKASGRVYNEQFF	TGTGCCAGCAGTTACTCGAAGGCCAGCGGGAGGGTATACAATGAGCAGTTCTTC	.	TRBD2	18	TRBJ2-1	TRBV6-2/TRBV6-3
CASSLARIAGEGFREQYF	TGTGCCAGCAGCTTAGCGCGCATAGCGGGAGAGGGTTTTAGGGAGCAGTACTTC	few	TRBD2	18	TRBJ2-7	TRBV7-2
CASSYTFANTGELFF	TGTGCCAGCAGCTACACTTTCGCGAACACCGGGGAGCTGTTTTTT	.	.	15	TRBJ2-2	TRBV7-3
CASSDKGGTTDTQYF	TGTGCCAGCAGTGACAAGGGCGGGACGACAGATACGCAGTATTTT	many	.	15	TRBJ2-3	TRBV6-4
CASTRTAEAFF	TGTGCCAGCACCCGGACAGCTGAAGCTTTCTTT	.	.	11	TRBJ1-1	TRBV6-6
CASSQRGPGELFF	TGTGCCAGCAGCCAACGCGGCCCCGGGGAGCTGTTTTTT	.	.	13	TRBJ2-2	TRBV3-1
CASSARDPEAGGYTF	TGTGCCAGCAGCGCCCGGGATCCCGAAGCGGGGGGCTACACCTTC	many	.	15	TRBJ1-2	TRBV5-5
CATSTDRTSHNEQFF	TGTGCCACCAGCACGGACAGGACATCCCACAATGAGCAGTTCTTC	.	TRBD1	15	TRBJ2-1	TRBV15
CASSYEGGPREQYF	TGTGCCAGCAGTTATGAGGGAGGGCCTAGAGAGCAGTACTTC	many	TRBD2	14	TRBJ2-7	TRBV6-5
CSARVTGKKVRTEAFF	TGCAGTGCTAGAGTGACAGGGAAAAAGGTTCGCACTGAAGCTTTCTTT	many	TRBD1	16	TRBJ1-1	TRBV20-1
CASSRTGDEKLFF	TGTGCCAGCAGCAGGACAGGGGATGAAAAACTGTTTTTT	.	TRBD1	13	TRBJ1-4	TRBV27
CSVGQGVANTGELFF	TGCAGCGTGGGACAGGGTGTTGCGAACACCGGGGAGCTGTTTTTT	many	TRBD1	15	TRBJ2-2	TRBV29-1
CASSLGAGESHEQYF	TGTGCCAGCAGCTTAGGTGCAGGGGAATCCCACGAGCAGTACTTC	few	.	15	TRBJ2-7	TRBV7-9
CASSPPGGSAYEQYF	TGTGCCAGCAGCCCACCCGGCGGGTCAGCCTACGAGCAGTACTTC	.	.	15	TRBJ2-7	TRBV6-1
CASSLVGGGYNEQFF	TGTGCCAGCAGCTTAGTCGGGGGGGGATACAATGAGCAGTTCTTC	many	TRBD2	15	TRBJ2-1	TRBV9
CASSLLWYEQYF	TGTGCCAGCAGTTTATTGTGGTACGAGCAGTACTTC	few	.	12	TRBJ2-7	TRBV28